Detailed here is one T cell receptor (beta chain). What it binds is not known. The sample comes from a study of T-cell memory formation after mild COVID-19. Study-level background: TCR clusters were mostly donor specific. Study-wide results and limits: Unconfirmed was the SARS-CoV-2 specificity of second-wave clones that peaked on day 37. CD4/CD8 balance characterized clones contracting day 15 to 85, and CD4+ skew characterized later expanders. Detection of some responders pre-infection suggested pre-existing cross-reactive memory T cells participated.

TCRdb reprocessed the 5' RACE reads with MiXCR, giving one entry per CDR3 protein. The table lists a few hundred thousand distinct CDR3 sequences, about 15% of them singletons, with around a fifth in the top ten. Germline CDR1 GTSNPN, CDR2 SVGIG (reference sequence). This CDR3 comprises 13 residues. V dropped 2 bases and J dropped 4 bases, with 8 bases sitting between them. Sequencing used PBMCs or a T cell subset sorted from them (not recorded which). This sequence originates from a man in his late teens or twenties who had mild COVID-19 (a few samples of this study predate the infection). Cell type and time point are not known. This sequence joins TRBV30 and TRBJ1-4; the D gene is possibly TRBD1 (6 bases). CDR3 amino acids: CAWSRTVNEKLFF. CDR3 in DNA: TGTGCCTGGAGTAGGACAGTTAATGAAAAACTGTTTTTT.